This TCR beta chain was documented in a study of cytomegalovirus exposure and HLA in healthy donors. The overall study: The 100 to 150 validation repertoires and the approximately 640 first-cohort repertoires shared a platform, a later analysis reported. Study results and limitations: Researchers counted roughly 150 TCR beta chains as cytomegalovirus-associated.

Sequencing was performed with immunoSEQ multiplex PCR; in TCRdb, only in-frame clones are kept and a portion is missing. The sample holds around 160,000 clones; 84% are singletons and the top ten take about 10%. While the first cohort had about 610 subjects, the donors belonged to the separate validation cohort of about 110 subjects. V dropped 4 bases and J dropped 4 bases, with 10 bases sitting between them. The CDR3 is made up of 13 amino acids. CDR1 SNHLY and CDR2 FYNNEI come from the germline V gene. Concerning this clone itself: The antigen is not known.

This sequence originates from a man under 40 in good health and CMV-seropositive. Sequenced: PBMCs. This chain connects TRBV2 to TRBJ1-1; D not resolved. CDR3 coding DNA: TGTGCCAGCAGTGGAGTTTGGTCCACTGAAGCTTTCTTT. Translated: CASSGVWSTEAFF.